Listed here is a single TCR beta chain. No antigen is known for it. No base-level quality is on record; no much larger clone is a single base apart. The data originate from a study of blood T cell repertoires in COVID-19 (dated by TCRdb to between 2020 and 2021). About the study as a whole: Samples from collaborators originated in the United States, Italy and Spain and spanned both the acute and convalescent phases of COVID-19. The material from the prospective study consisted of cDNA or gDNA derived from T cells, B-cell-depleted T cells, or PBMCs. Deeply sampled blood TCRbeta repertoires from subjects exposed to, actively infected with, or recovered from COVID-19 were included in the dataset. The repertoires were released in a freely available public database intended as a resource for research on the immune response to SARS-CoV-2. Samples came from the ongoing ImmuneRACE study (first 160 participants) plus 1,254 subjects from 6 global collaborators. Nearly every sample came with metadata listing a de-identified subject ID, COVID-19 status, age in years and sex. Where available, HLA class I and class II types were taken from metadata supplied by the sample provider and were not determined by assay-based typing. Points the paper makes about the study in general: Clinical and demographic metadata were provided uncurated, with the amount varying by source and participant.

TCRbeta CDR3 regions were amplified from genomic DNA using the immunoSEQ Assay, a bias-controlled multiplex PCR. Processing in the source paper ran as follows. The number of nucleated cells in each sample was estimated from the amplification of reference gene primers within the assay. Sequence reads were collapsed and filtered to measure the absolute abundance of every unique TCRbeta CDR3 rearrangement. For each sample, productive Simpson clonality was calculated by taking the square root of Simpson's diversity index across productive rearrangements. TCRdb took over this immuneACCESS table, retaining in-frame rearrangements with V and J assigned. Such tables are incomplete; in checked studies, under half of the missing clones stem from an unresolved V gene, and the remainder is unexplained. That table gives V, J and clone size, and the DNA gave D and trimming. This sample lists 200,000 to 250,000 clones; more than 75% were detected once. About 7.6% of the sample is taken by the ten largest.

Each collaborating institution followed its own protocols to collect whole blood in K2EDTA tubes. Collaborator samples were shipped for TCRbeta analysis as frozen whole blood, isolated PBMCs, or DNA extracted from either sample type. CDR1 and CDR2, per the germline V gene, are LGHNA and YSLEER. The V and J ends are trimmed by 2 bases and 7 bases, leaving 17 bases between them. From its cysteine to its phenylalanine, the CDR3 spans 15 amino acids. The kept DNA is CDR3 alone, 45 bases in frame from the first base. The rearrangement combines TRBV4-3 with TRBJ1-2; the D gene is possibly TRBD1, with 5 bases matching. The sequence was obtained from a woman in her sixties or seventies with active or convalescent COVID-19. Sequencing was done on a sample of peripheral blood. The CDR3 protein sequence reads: CASSQQMGPGRGYTF. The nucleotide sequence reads TGCGCCAGCAGCCAACAAATGGGGCCAGGACGTGGCTACACCTTC.